The 6 T cell receptor beta chains presented below share a single source sample, sequenced in a study of early T cells in non-severe SARS-CoV-2 infection (dated by TCRdb to the early 2020s). Preparation of the library involved 5' RACE. The run used a NextSeq 500. TCRdb applied fastp at Q25 and MiXCR to the public reads, then kept only in-frame beta chains. Rows with a matching CDR3 protein are joined into one entry that keeps the most common DNA and genes. The sample table contains approximately 120,000 distinct CDR3 sequences; only one count was recorded for more than 13% of them. The ten largest account for 21% of the sample. Sequenced sample: whole blood. These receptors all come from an adult who was a healthcare worker with PCR-confirmed SARS-CoV-2 infection or an uninfected control (not recorded which).

The rearrangement links TRBV7-9 to TRBJ2-1; D remains ambiguous. The CDR3 length is 11 residues. V was clipped by 8 bases and J by 3 bases, with 5 bases between them. Germline assignment: CDR1 SEHNR and CDR2 FQNEAQ (reference sequence). The CDR3 protein is CASYGYNEQFF. The CDR3 bases are TGTGCCAGCTACGGCTACAATGAGCAGTTCTTC.

Regarding this clonotype: Its ends do not fully match the called genes, so a read error is possible. This CDR3 reads CAWKAAPMNTEALF. For the CDR3, the DNA is TGTGCCTGGAAGGCGGCCCCTATGAACACTGAAGCTCTCTTT. This chain uses TRBV30 with TRBJ1-1, with D hard to call. The CDR3 is 14 residues long. Germline V gives CDR1 GTSNPN, CDR2 SVGIG (reference sequence).

This clonotype has only a few counts. This rearrangement joins TRBV12-3 or TRBV12-4 to TRBJ1-5; the D is unclear. V was trimmed by 3 bases and J by 7 bases, leaving 7 bases between them. This CDR3 is 12 amino acids long. This chain's CDR3 is CASSFGSQPQHF. For the CDR3, the DNA is TGTGCCAGCAGTTTTGGGAGCCAGCCCCAGCATTTT.

This clonotype was found a few times. The chain carries TRBV20-1 and TRBJ1-6; possibly TRBD1 for D (5 bases). Trimming took off 7 bases at V and 7 bases at J, with 8 bases between the two ends. CDR3 length equals 11 residues. The germline V gene encodes CDR1 DFQATT and CDR2 SNEGSKA (reference sequence). CDR3 bases: TGCAGTGTTGGGGGAAATTCACCCCTCCACTTT. Protein product: CSVGGNSPLHF.

V and J are TRBV15 and TRBJ2-6; 7 bases line up with TRBD1. Losses at the gene ends were 1 base for V and 0 bases for J; bases not matched to a gene: 3. This CDR3 is 17 amino acids long. Germline loops: CDR1 LNHNV, CDR2 YYDKDF (reference sequence). CDR3 nucleotides: TGTGCCACCAGCAGAGTACAGGGGAGCTCTGGGGCCAACGTCCTGACTTTC. It codes for CATSRVQGSSGANVLTF. The full variable domain, with the rest looked up from reference TRBV15 and TRBJ2-6, is DAMVIQNPRYQVTQFGKPVTLSCSQTLNHNVMYWYQQKSSQAPKLLFHYYDKDFNNEADTPDNFQSRRPNTSFCFLDIRSPGLGDTAMYLCATSRVQGSSGANVLTFGAGSRLTVL.

This clonotype came up a few times. The gene calls are TRBV4-1 and TRBJ2-5; D is perhaps TRBD1 (6 bases). V lost 1 base, J lost 5 bases, and 14 bases lay in between. In germline, CDR1 is MGHRA, CDR2 YSYEKL. The length of the CDR3 is 15 residues. DNA of the CDR3: TGCGCCAGCAGCCAAGTCTTGGGGGCGGCGGAGACCCAGTACTTC. Encoded protein: CASSQVLGAAETQYF.